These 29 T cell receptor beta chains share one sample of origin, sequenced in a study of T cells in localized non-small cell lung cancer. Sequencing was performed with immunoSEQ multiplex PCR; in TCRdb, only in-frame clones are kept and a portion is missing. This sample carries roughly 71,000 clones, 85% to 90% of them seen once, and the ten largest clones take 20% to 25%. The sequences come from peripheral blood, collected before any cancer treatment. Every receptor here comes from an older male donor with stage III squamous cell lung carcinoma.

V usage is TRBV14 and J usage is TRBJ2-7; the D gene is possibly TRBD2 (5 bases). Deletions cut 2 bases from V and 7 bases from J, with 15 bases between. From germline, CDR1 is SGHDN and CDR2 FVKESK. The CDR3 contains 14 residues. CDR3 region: CASSQTSGLSEQYF. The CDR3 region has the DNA TGTGCCAGCAGCCAAACAAGCGGTCTGAGTGAGCAGTACTTC.

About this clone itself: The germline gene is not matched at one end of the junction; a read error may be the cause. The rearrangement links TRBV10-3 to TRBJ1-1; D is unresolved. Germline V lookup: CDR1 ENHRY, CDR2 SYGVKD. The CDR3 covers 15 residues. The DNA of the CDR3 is TGTGCCAGCAGTCTCACCATGTCATTGGGGACTGAAGCTTTCTTT. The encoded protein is CASSLTMSLGTEAFF.

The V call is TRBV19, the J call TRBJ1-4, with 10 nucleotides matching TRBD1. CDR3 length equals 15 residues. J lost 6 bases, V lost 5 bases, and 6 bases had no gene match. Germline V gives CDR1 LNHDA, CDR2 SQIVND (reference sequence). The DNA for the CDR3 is TGTGCCAGTAGTCCCCCGGACAGGGGGTATGAAAAACTGTTTTTT. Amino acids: CASSPPDRGYEKLFF.

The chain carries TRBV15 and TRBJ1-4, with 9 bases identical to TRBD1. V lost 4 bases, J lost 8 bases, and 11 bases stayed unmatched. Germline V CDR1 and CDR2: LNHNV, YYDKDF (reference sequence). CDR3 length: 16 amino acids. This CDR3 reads CATSTYGQGLREKLFF. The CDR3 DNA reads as TGTGCCACCAGCACCTACGGACAGGGGTTACGGGAAAAACTGTTTTTT.

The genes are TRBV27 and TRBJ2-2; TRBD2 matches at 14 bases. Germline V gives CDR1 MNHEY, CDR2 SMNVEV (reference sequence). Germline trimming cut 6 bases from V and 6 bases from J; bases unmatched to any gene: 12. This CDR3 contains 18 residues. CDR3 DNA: TGTGCCAGCAGCCGCCCTCCGGGACTAGCGGGGGTGGCCGGGGAGCTGTTTTTT. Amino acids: CASSRPPGLAGVAGELFF.

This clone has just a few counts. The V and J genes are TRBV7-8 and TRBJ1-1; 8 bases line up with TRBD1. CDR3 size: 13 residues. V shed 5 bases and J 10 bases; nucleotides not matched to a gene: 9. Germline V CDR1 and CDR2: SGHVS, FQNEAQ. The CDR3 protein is CASSPRTGRIAFF. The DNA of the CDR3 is TGTGCCAGCAGCCCCAGGACAGGGCGGATAGCTTTCTTT.

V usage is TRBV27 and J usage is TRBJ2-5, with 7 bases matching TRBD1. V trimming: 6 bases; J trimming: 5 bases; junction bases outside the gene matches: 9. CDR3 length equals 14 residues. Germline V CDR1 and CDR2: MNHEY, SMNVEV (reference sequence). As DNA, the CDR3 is TGTGCCAGCAGCCCAGGACAGGCCAAGGAGACCCAGTACTTC. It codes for CASSPGQAKETQYF.

CDR3 protein: CASSFPGLEIVETQYF. CDR3 nucleotide sequence: TGTGCCAGCAGCTTCCCGGGACTAGAGATTGTCGAGACCCAGTACTTC. This chain joins TRBV11-2 and TRBJ2-5; 8 bases match TRBD2. This CDR3 spans 16 amino acids. J lost 5 bases, V lost 3 bases, and 11 bases had no gene match. In germline, CDR1 is SGHAT, CDR2 FQNNGV.

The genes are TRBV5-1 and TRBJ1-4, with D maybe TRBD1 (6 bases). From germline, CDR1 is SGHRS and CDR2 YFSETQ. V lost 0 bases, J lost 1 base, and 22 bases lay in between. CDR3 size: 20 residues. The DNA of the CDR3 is TGCGCCAGCAGCTTGGCGCCAGGGGCGTCTATTAGGGAAACTAATGAAAAACTGTTTTTT. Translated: CASSLAPGASIRETNEKLFF. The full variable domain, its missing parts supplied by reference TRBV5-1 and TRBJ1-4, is KAGVTQTPRYLIKTRGQQVTLSCSPISGHRSVSWYQQTPGQGLQFLFEYFSETQRNKGNFPGRFSGRQFSNSRSEMNVSTLELGDSALYLCASSLAPGASIRETNEKLFFGSGTQLSVL.

The CDR3 sequence is CAWSVPFGGYNSPLHF. The CDR3 region has the DNA TGTGCCTGGAGTGTACCATTTGGGGGATATAATTCACCCCTCCACTTT. The V and J genes are TRBV30 and TRBJ1-6; maybe TRBD1 (5 bases). Germline lookup yields CDR1 GTSNPN and CDR2 SVGIG (reference sequence). The CDR3 is 16 residues long. Trimming took 0 bases from V and 4 from J, leaving 13 bases between them.

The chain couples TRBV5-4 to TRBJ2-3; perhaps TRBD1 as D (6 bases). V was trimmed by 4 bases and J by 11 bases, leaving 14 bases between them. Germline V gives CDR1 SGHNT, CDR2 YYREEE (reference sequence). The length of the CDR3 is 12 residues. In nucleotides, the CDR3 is TGTGCCAGCAGCATCGACAGGTCGGAGCAGTATTTT. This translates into CASSIDRSEQYF.

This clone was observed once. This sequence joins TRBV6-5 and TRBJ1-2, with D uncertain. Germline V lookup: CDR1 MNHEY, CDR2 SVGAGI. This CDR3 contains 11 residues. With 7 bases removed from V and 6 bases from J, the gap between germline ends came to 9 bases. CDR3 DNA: TGTGCCAGCAATGGGGTGGATGGCTACACCTTC. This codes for CASNGVDGYTF.

The CDR3 sequence is CASSPTGGENTIYF. The CDR3 DNA reads TGTGCCAGCAGTCCTACAGGGGGCGAAAACACCATATATTTT. V gene TRBV27 combines with J gene TRBJ1-3; TRBD1 aligns across 9 bases. Germline CDR1 MNHEY, CDR2 SMNVEV (reference sequence). V lost 5 bases to trimming and J lost 6 bases; unmatched junction nucleotides: 5. CDR3 length equals 14 residues.

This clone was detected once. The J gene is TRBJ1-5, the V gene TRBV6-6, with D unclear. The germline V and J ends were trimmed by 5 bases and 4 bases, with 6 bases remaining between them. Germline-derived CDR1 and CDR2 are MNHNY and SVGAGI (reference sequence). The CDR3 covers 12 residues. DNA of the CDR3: TGTGCCAGCAGTCTCCCTAATCAGCCCCAGCATTTT. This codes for CASSLPNQPQHF.

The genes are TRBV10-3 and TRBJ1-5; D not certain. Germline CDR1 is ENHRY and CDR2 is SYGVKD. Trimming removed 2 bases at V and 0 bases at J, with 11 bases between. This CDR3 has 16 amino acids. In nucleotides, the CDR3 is TGTGCCATCAGTGAGGCAGATTTTTATAGCAATCAGCCCCAGCATTTT. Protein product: CAISEADFYSNQPQHF.

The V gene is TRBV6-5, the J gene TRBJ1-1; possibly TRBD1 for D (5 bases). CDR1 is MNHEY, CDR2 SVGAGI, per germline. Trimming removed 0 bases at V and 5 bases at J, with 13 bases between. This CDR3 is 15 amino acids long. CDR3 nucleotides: TGTGCCAGCAGTTACTCGGTCGGGGGGAGAACTGAAGCTTTCTTT. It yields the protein CASSYSVGGRTEAFF.

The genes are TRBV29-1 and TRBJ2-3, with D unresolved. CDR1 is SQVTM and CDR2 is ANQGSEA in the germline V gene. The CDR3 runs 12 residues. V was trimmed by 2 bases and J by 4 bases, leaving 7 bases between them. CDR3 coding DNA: TGCAGCGTTGAAAAAGGATCAGATACGCAGTATTTT. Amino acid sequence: CSVEKGSDTQYF.

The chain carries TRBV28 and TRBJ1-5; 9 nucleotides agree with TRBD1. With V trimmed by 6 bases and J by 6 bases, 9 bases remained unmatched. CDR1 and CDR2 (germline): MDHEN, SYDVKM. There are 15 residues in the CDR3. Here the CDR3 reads CASSLTGGRGQPQHF. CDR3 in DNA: TGTGCCAGCAGCCTCACAGGGGGCAGGGGTCAGCCCCAGCATTTT.

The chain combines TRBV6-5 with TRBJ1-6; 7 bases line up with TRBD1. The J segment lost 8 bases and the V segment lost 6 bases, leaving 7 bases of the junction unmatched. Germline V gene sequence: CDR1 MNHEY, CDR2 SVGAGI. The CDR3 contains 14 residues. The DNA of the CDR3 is TGTGCCAGCAGGTCCGGGACAGAGCATTCACCCCTCCACTTT. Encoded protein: CASRSGTEHSPLHF.

CDR3 DNA sequence: TGTGCCAGCAGCCTCGGCCAGGGAAAACTGTTTTTT. This sequence encodes CASSLGQGKLFF. The chain combines TRBV14 with TRBJ1-4, with a tentative D call TRBD1 (5 bases). The V and J ends lost 4 bases and 10 bases respectively, with 10 bases between them. Germline-derived CDR1 and CDR2 are SGHDN and FVKESK. This CDR3 region has 12 residues.

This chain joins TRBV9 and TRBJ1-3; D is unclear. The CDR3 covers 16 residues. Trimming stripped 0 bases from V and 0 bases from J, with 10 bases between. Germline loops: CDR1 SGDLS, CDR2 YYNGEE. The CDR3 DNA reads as TGTGCCAGCAGCGTAGTCGGACGGAGCTCTGGAAACACCATATATTTT. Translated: CASSVVGRSSGNTIYF.

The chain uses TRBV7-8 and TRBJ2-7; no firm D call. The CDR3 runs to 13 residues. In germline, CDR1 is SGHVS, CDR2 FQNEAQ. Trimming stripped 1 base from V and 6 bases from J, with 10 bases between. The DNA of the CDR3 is TGTGCCAGCAGCTTAGAAGGGTTTTCCGAGCAGTACGTC. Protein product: CASSLEGFSEQYV.

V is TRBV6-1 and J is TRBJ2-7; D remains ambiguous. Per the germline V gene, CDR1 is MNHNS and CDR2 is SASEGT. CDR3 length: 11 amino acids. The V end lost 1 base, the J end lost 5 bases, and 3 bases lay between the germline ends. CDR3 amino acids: CASSEVNEQYF. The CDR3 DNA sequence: TGTGCCAGCAGTGAAGTAAACGAGCAGTACTTC.

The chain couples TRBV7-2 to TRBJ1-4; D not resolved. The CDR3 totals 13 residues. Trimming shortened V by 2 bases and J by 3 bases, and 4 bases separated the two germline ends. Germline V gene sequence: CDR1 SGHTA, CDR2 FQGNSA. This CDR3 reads CASSLSANEKLFF. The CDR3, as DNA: TGTGCCAGCAGCTTATCGGCTAATGAAAAACTGTTTTTT.

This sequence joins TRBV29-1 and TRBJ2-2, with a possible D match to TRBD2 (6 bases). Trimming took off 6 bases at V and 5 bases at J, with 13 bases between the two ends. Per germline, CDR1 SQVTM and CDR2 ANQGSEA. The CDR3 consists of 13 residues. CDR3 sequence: CSVTLGGTGELFF. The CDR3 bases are TGCAGCGTCACATTGGGGGGAACCGGGGAGCTGTTTTTT.

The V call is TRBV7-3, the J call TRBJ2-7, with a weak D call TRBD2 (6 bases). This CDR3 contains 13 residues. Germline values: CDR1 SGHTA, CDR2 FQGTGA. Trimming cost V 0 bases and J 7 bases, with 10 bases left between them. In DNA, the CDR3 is TGTGCCAGCAGCTTAACCGCAGGAGGGGAGCAGTACTTC. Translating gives CASSLTAGGEQYF. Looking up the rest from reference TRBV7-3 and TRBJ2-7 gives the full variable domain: GAGVSQTPSNKVTEKGKYVELRCDPISGHTALYWYRQSLGQGPEFLIYFQGTGAADDSGLPNDRFFAVRPEGSVSTLKIQRTERGDSAVYLCASSLTAGGEQYFGPGTRLTVT.

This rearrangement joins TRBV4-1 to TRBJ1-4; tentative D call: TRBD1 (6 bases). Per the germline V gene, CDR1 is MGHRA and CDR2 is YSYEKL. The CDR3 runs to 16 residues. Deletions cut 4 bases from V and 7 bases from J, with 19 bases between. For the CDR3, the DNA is TGCGCCAGCAGCCTGGGGAAACAGGGAAGGGGTGAAAAACTGTTTTTT. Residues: CASSLGKQGRGEKLFF.

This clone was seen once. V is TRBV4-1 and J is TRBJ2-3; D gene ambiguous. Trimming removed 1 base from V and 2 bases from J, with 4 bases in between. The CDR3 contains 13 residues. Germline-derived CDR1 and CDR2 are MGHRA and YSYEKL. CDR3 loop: CASSQGPTDTQYF. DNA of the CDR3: TGCGCCAGCAGCCAAGGCCCCACAGATACGCAGTATTTT.

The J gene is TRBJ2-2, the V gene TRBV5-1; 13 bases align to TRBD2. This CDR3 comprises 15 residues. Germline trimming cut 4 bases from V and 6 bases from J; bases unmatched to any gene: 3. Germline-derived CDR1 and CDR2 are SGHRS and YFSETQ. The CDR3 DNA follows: TGCGCCAGCAGCCCCGGACTAGCGGGGGCCGGGGAGCTGTTTTTT. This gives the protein CASSPGLAGAGELFF.